This T cell receptor (beta chain) was recovered during a study of blood T cell repertoires in COVID-19. Whole-study context: The study drew acute and convalescent COVID-19 samples from the United States, Italy and Spain. T cells, B-cell-depleted T cells, or PBMCs provided the cDNA or gDNA that served as material.

In the authors' workflow: How many nucleated cells were present was estimated from reference gene primer amplification. Assay: immunoSEQ multiplex PCR; the TCRdb copy retains only in-frame clones and omits some. V, J and clone size are taken as reported in that table, and D and trimming were inferred from the DNA itself. Counted here are 200,000 to 300,000 clones, roughly four fifths occurring once; the ten biggest clones make up 4.7%. The sequence derives from a woman in her seventies with acute or convalescent COVID-19. Material: peripheral blood.

The CDR3 spells CASSLLKGSPFF. The CDR3, as DNA: TGTGCCAGCAGCTTACTGAAAGGGAGCCCTTTCTTT. The V call is TRBV7-9, the J call TRBJ1-1, with D hard to call. Germline CDR1 and CDR2: SEHNR and FQNEAQ (reference sequence). The CDR3 contains 12 residues. V was cut by 2 bases and J by 12 bases, with 13 bases left in between.